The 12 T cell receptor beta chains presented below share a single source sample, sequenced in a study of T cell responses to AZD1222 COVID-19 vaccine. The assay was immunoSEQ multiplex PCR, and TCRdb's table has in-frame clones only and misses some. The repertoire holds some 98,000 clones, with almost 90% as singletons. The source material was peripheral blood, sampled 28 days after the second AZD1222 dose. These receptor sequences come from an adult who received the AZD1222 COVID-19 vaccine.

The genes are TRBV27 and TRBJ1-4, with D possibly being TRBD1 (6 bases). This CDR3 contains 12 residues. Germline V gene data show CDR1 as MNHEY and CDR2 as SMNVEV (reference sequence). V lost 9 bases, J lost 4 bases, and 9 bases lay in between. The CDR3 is CASRTVNEKLFF. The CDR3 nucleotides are TGTGCCAGTCGGACAGTTAATGAAAAACTGTTTTTT.

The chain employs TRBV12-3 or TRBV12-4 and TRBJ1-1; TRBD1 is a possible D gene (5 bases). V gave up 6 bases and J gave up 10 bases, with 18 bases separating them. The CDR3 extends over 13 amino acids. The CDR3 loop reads CASSPTDRSLAFF. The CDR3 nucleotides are TGTGCCAGCAGCCCTACCGACAGATCGCTAGCTTTCTTT.

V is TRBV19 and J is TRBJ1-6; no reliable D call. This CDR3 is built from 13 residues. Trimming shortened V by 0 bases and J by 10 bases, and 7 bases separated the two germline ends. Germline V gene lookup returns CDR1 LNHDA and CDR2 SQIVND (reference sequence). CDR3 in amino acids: CASSIDGRSPLHF. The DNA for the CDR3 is TGTGCCAGTAGTATAGACGGGCGGTCACCCCTCCACTTT. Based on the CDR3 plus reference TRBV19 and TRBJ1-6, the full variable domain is DGGITQSPKYLFRKEGQNVTLSCEQNLNHDAMYWYRQDPGQGLRLIYYSQIVNDFQKGDIAEGYSVSREKKESFPLTVTSAQKNPTAFYLCASSIDGRSPLHFGNGTRLTVT.

The CDR3 region has the DNA TGTGCCACCAGTGATAGTCTGGGAGTAACCAATGAGCAGTTCTTC. It translates to CATSDSLGVTNEQFF. The rearrangement links TRBV24-1 to TRBJ2-1, with a possible D match to TRBD2 (5 bases). Germline CDR1 is KGHDR and CDR2 is SFDVKD. The CDR3 spans 15 residues. Trimming removed 3 bases from V and 6 bases from J, with 14 bases in between.

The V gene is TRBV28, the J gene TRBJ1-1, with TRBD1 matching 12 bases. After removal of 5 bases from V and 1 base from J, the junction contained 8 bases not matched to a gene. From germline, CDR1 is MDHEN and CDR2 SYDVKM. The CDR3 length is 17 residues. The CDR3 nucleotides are TGTGCCAGCAGTACAAGGGACAGGGGGCCGGGGAACACTGAAGCTTTCTTT. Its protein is CASSTRDRGPGNTEAFF.

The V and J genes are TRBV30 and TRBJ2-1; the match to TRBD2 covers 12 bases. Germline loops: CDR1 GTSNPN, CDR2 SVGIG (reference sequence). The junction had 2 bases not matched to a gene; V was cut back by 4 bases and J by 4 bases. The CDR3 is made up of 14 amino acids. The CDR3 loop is CAWKTSGGYNEQFF. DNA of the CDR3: TGTGCCTGGAAGACTAGCGGGGGTTACAATGAGCAGTTCTTC.

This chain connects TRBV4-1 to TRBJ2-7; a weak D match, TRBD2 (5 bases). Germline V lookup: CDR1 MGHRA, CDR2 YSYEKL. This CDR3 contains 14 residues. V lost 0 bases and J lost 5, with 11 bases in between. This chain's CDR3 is CASSQDRGDDEQYF. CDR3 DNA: TGCGCCAGCAGCCAAGATCGGGGTGACGACGAGCAGTACTTC.

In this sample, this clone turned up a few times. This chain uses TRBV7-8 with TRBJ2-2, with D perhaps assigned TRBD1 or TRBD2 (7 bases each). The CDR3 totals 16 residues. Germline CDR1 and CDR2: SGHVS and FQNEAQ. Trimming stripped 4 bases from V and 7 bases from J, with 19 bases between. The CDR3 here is CASSSRRLAGGGELFF. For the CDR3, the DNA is TGTGCCAGCAGCTCACGCAGACTAGCAGGGGGCGGGGAGCTGTTTTTT.

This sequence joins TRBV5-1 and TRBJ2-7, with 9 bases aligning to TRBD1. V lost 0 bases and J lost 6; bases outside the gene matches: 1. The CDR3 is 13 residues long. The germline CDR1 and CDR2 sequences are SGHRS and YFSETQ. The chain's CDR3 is CASSLDRGREQYF. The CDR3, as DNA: TGCGCCAGCAGCTTGGACAGGGGGCGCGAGCAGTACTTC.

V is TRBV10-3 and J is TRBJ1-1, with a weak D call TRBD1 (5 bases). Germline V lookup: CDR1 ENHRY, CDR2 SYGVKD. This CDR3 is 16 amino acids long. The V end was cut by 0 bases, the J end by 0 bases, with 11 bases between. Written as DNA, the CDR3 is TGTGCCATCAGTGAGTCGGGGCAAAACATGAACACTGAAGCTTTCTTT. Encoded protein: CAISESGQNMNTEAFF.

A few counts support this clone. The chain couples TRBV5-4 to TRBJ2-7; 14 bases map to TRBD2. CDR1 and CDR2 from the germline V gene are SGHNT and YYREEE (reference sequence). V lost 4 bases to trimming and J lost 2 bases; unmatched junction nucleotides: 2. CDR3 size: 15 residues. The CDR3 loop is CASSPGLAGAYEQYF. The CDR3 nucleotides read TGTGCCAGCAGCCCGGGACTAGCGGGAGCCTACGAGCAGTACTTC.

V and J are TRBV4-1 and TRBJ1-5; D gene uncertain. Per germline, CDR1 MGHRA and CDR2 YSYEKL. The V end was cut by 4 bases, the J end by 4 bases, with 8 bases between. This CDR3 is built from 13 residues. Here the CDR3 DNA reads TGCGCCAGCAGCCGGACGGTAAATCAGCCCCAGCATTTT. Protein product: CASSRTVNQPQHF.